Shown below are 24 T cell receptor beta chains from a single sample sequenced in a study of blood T cells in healthy people across ages. For the second PCR, which ran for 7 to 11 cycles, a sample-barcoded 5' primer and a J-beta primer mix were used. One entry per CDR3 protein results from TCRdb running MiXCR on the 5' RACE reads. The sample shows 1.2 million to 1.5 million distinct CDR3 sequences, roughly 40% of them seen only once. The source material was blood. Every receptor here comes from a woman between 18 and 29 years old in good health.

The chain couples TRBV7-2 to TRBJ2-5; no clear D gene. CDR1 is SGHTA and CDR2 is FQGNSA in the germline V gene. Trimming removed 1 base at V and 11 bases at J, with 17 bases between. The CDR3 extends over 14 amino acids. CDR3 sequence (DNA): TGTGCCAGCAGCTTAGTCGGCTCCCTAAATGAGCAGTACTTC. It is translated as CASSLVGSLNEQYF.

This clonotype occurred a few times. The J gene is TRBJ2-1, the V gene TRBV2; unclear D gene. This CDR3 contains 14 residues. The germline CDR1 and CDR2 sequences are SNHLY and FYNNEI. V lost 10 bases to trimming and J lost 1 base, with 14 bases between them. DNA of the CDR3: TGTGCCACCGGCAACATGCGGTCCTACAATGAGCAGTTCTTC. Protein sequence: CATGNMRSYNEQFF. The whole variable domain, remainder taken from reference TRBV2 and TRBJ2-1, is EPEVTQTPSHQVTQMGQEVILRCVPISNHLYFYWYRQILGQKVEFLVSFYNNEISEKSEIFDDQFSVERPDGSNFTLKIRSTKLEDSAMYFCATGNMRSYNEQFFGPGTRLTVL.

This rearrangement joins TRBV12-3 or TRBV12-4 to TRBJ2-3; a weak D match, TRBD2 (5 bases). Between the trimmed V and J ends, which lost 6 bases and 2 bases, there was a span of 15 bases. CDR3 size: 15 residues. CDR3 region: CASRITSSPTDTQYF. CDR3 DNA: TGTGCCAGCAGAATCACTAGTAGCCCCACAGATACGCAGTATTTT.

The chain recombines TRBV10-1 with TRBJ1-1; D is unclear. The CDR3 is 13 amino acids. V was cut by 4 bases and J by 9 bases, with 15 bases left in between. Germline V CDR1 and CDR2: WNHNN, SYGVQD (reference sequence). The CDR3 nucleotides are TGCGCCAGCAGTGCAGGTGCGGTATCTAAAGCTTTCTTT. Protein product: CASSAGAVSKAFF.

In DNA, the CDR3 is TGCGCCAGCAGCCAAGTTTGGGGGAAAAGACTATCGTCCTACGAGCAGTACTTC. This codes for CASSQVWGKRLSSYEQYF. V gene TRBV4-1 combines with J gene TRBJ2-7; the D gene could be TRBD1 or TRBD2 (5 bases each). Looked up from germline, CDR1 is MGHRA and CDR2 is YSYEKL. This CDR3 contains 18 residues. Trimming removed 1 base at V and 1 base at J, with 20 bases between.

J is TRBJ2-5 and V is TRBV28; 7 bases align to TRBD2. In germline, CDR1 is MDHEN, CDR2 SYDVKM. The CDR3 contains 15 residues. V was clipped by 6 bases and J by 4 bases; unmatched bases: 11. This chain's CDR3 is CASSSLRTSRETQYF. The CDR3 region has the DNA TGTGCCAGCAGCTCCCTGAGGACTAGTCGAGAGACCCAGTACTTC.

V is TRBV20-1 and J is TRBJ2-3, with 10 bases identical to TRBD2. The V and J ends lost 8 bases and 2 bases, in that order; junction bases with no gene match: 7. Germline assignment: CDR1 DFQATT and CDR2 SNEGSKA (reference sequence). This CDR3 is 14 amino acids long. The CDR3 DNA reads TGCAGTTCCCGGACTAGCGGTATCACAGATACGCAGTATTTT. It specifies CSSRTSGITDTQYF.

This clonotype has only a few counts. The V gene is TRBV4-2, the J gene TRBJ2-1, with 10 positions matching TRBD2. This CDR3 comprises 18 residues. V shed 6 bases, J shed 6 bases, and the junction held 17 bases outside the gene matches. Germline CDR1 reads LGHNA; CDR2 reads YNFKEQ. The CDR3 protein is CASSLPSGRAIFANEQFF. The CDR3 DNA follows: TGTGCCAGCAGTCTCCCCAGCGGGAGGGCCATCTTTGCCAATGAGCAGTTCTTC.

V usage is TRBV14 and J usage is TRBJ2-7; TRBD2 matches at 8 bases. This CDR3 has 17 residues. Per germline, CDR1 SGHDN and CDR2 FVKESK. J lost 0 bases, V lost 1 base, and 8 bases had no gene match. CDR3 protein: CASSQGFGTRYSYEQYF. DNA for the CDR3: TGTGCCAGCAGCCAAGGGTTCGGGACTAGATACTCCTACGAGCAGTACTTC.

Only a few counts were recorded for this clonotype. The rearrangement joins TRBV6-5 to TRBJ2-3, with D possibly TRBD2 on 6 matching bases. The V end lost 5 bases, the J end lost 2 bases, and 14 bases lay between the germline ends. The germline CDR1 and CDR2 sequences are MNHEY and SVGAGI. This CDR3 spans 15 amino acids. The DNA for the CDR3 is TGTGCCAGCAGTCACCTGGCGGGAATCACAGATACGCAGTATTTT. This codes for CASSHLAGITDTQYF.

The rearrangement joins TRBV10-3 to TRBJ1-5; TRBD1 is a possible D gene (5 bases). The CDR3 is 15 amino acids. V was clipped by 3 bases and J by 1 base, with 10 bases between them. Germline assignment: CDR1 ENHRY and CDR2 SYGVKD. The CDR3 sequence: CAISDSGGSNQPQHF. The CDR3 nucleotides are TGTGCCATCAGTGACTCCGGGGGGAGCAATCAGCCCCAGCATTTT.

This clonotype was counted a few times. V gene TRBV29-1 combines with J gene TRBJ2-2; 8 nucleotides agree with TRBD1. Germline CDR1 is SQVTM and CDR2 is ANQGSEA. The CDR3 length is 14 residues. Trimming removed 6 bases from V and 5 bases from J; junction bases left unmatched: 8. CDR3 protein: CSVPQGALTGELFF. The CDR3 DNA reads TGCAGCGTCCCGCAGGGGGCTCTAACCGGGGAGCTGTTTTTT.

This clonotype was seen more than once but under ten times. The V and J genes are TRBV12-3 or TRBV12-4 and TRBJ2-5; possibly TRBD2 for D (6 bases). V shed 3 bases and J shed 3 bases, with 8 bases lying between them. This CDR3 spans 13 amino acids. The CDR3 region is CASSFWGEETQYF. The CDR3, as DNA: TGTGCCAGCAGTTTTTGGGGGGAAGAGACCCAGTACTTC.

In the case of this clonotype: The junction differs from germline at one of its ends, possibly a read error. This rearrangement joins TRBV4-2 to TRBJ2-7; the match to TRBD2 covers 9 bases. CDR3 length equals 16 residues. Germline V gives CDR1 LGHNA, CDR2 YNFKEQ. For the CDR3, the DNA is TGTGTCAGCAGCCAAGATCAGGCTAGCGGGACTTACGAGCAGTACTTC. It is translated as CVSSQDQASGTYEQYF.

The chain has TRBV6-2 or TRBV6-3 and TRBJ2-2; 15 nucleotides align to TRBD2. CDR1 MNHEY and CDR2 SVGEGT come from the germline V gene. This CDR3 contains 17 residues. Losses at the gene ends were 6 bases for V and 7 bases for J; bases not matched to a gene: 9. The CDR3 here is CASRYGLAGGKDGELFF. In DNA form, the CDR3 reads TGTGCCAGCAGATACGGACTAGCGGGAGGGAAGGACGGGGAGCTGTTTTTT.

There are a few counts of this clonotype. The chain carries TRBV20-1 and TRBJ2-7, with 8 bases aligning to TRBD2. V dropped 0 bases and J dropped 0; count of bases not matched to a gene: 4. CDR1 and CDR2 from the germline V gene are DFQATT and SNEGSKA (reference sequence). The CDR3 runs to 15 residues. The CDR3 here is CSARDLSGSSYEQYF. CDR3 DNA sequence: TGCAGTGCTAGAGATCTCAGCGGGAGCTCCTACGAGCAGTACTTC.

The chain joins TRBV7-2 to TRBJ1-1; no clear D. The CDR3 length is 13 residues. CDR1 is SGHTA, CDR2 FQGNSA, per germline. The V and J ends lost 8 bases and 4 bases respectively, with 14 bases between them. CDR3 sequence (DNA): TGTGCCAGCGCGGAGGCAGCGTCCACTGAAGCTTTCTTT. Encoded protein: CASAEAASTEAFF.

On this clonotype itself: This may be a read error: a much more frequent sequence differs by one nucleotide. The V and J genes are TRBV7-8 and TRBJ1-2, with TRBD1 as a possible D gene (6 bases). CDR1 and CDR2 from the germline V gene are SGHVS and FQNEAQ. CDR3 length equals 14 residues. In DNA form, the CDR3 reads TGTGCCGGCAGCTTAGAGGCACAGGGCTATGGCTACACCTTC. Its translation is CAGSLEAQGYGYTF.

The rearrangement uses TRBV24-1 and TRBJ2-1; tentative D call: TRBD2 (6 bases). Per germline, CDR1 KGHDR and CDR2 SFDVKD. The CDR3 spans 13 residues. The V end lost 3 bases, the J end lost 13 bases, and 15 bases lay between the germline ends. The CDR3 region is CATSDPPGVSQFF. The CDR3 DNA sequence: TGTGCCACCAGTGATCCCCCGGGGGTTAGTCAGTTCTTC.

This chain connects TRBV6-6 to TRBJ2-7; 9 nucleotides align to TRBD2. Unmatched junction bases numbered 12, after V lost 10 bases and J lost 2 bases. Germline CDR1 is MNHNY and CDR2 is SVGAGI (reference sequence). This CDR3 spans 15 amino acids. The CDR3 region is CATEGLAGFTYEQYF. The CDR3 DNA reads TGTGCCACCGAAGGGCTAGCGGGGTTTACCTACGAGCAGTACTTC.

The sample holds a few counts of this clonotype. The J gene is TRBJ2-1, the V gene TRBV20-1; no reliable D call. Deletions cut 2 bases from V and 2 bases from J, with 10 bases between. The CDR3 sequence is 14 residues long. Germline V CDR1 and CDR2: DFQATT, SNEGSKA (reference sequence). As DNA, the CDR3 is TGCAGTGCTAGATGGCTAGGAGCCTACAATGAGCAGTTCTTC. Residues: CSARWLGAYNEQFF.

This sequence joins TRBV6-2 or TRBV6-3 and TRBJ2-7, with no clear D. Germline values: CDR1 MNHEY, CDR2 SVGEGT. Trimming took off 0 bases at V and 7 bases at J, with 7 bases between the two ends. The CDR3 spans 12 residues. The CDR3 sequence is CASSYSYEEQYF. DNA of the CDR3: TGTGCCAGCAGTTACTCGTATGAGGAGCAGTACTTC.

The V gene is TRBV12-3 or TRBV12-4, the J gene TRBJ2-1, with 9 bases identical to TRBD2. The CDR3 sequence is 15 residues long. V shed 3 bases, J shed 6 bases, and the junction held 6 bases outside the gene matches. CDR3 DNA: TGTGCCAGCAGTTTGACTAGCGGAGCCTTCAATGAGCAGTTCTTC. Its protein is CASSLTSGAFNEQFF.

The chain uses TRBV11-2 and TRBJ2-7; D is unclear. V gave up 2 bases and J gave up 7 bases, with 15 bases separating them. The CDR3 extends over 14 amino acids. Germline assignment: CDR1 SGHAT and CDR2 FQNNGV. CDR3: CASSLWSVNNEQYF. The CDR3, as DNA: TGTGCCAGCAGCTTATGGTCAGTGAACAATGAGCAGTACTTC.